This TCR beta chain was observed in a study of blood T cell repertoires in COVID-19. Study summary: COVID-19 samples collected from the United States, Italy and Spain covered acute and convalescent phases. T cells, B-cell-depleted T cells, or PBMCs supplied cDNA or gDNA.

This table comes from immunoSEQ multiplex PCR, and its TCRdb copy is limited to in-frame clones, with some not included. The repertoire holds hundreds of thousands of clones, with approximately 90% as singletons. Participants, 18 to 89 years old, spanned approximately 26 US areas. There are 16 residues in the CDR3. From germline, CDR1 is MDHEN and CDR2 SYDVKM. V dropped 3 bases and J dropped 1 base, with 13 bases sitting between them. This chain joins TRBV28 and TRBJ1-5; possibly TRBD1 for D (6 bases). Material: PBMCs or T cells enriched from blood (not recorded which). This TCR was sampled from a woman aged 45-65 years who had recovered from COVID-19. The CDR3 DNA reads as TGTGCCAGCAGTTTGGGACATCCCGCGAGCAATCAGCCCCAGCATTTT. Translated: CASSLGHPASNQPQHF.